The rows below give T cell receptor beta chains drawn from one sample of a study of cytomegalovirus exposure and HLA in healthy donors. Repertoires were generated with immunoSEQ multiplex PCR, while TCRdb's copy carries only in-frame clones and drops some. The sample shows over 150,000 clones, approximately 80% of them seen only once. The sequencing sample was made of PBMCs. The source of these receptors is a man aged 25 to 40 in good health and CMV-seropositive. The CDR3 runs from the conserved cysteine through the conserved F or W. Size is omitted from some rows. Given values are once, few, many or a class for expanded clones.

>TRBJ1-4|once|TRBV29-1
CSVRRDTPEKLFF
>TRBJ2-2|.|TRBV29-1
CSVDRNTGELFF
>TRBJ2-7|.|TRBV4-1
CASSQNRGGYEQYF
>TRBJ2-7|once|TRBV10-3
CAISESLSYEQYF
>TRBJ2-7|.|TRBV11-2
CASSLHRVYEQYF
>TRBJ2-7|.|TRBV6-5
CASSSLSPPEQYF
>TRBJ2-7|.|TRBV7-9
CASSLGARTGTPYEQYF
>TRBJ2-5|.|TRBV4-2
CASSQSPGLAGQETQYF
>TRBJ2-7|.|TRBV28
CASRDSNYEQYF
>TRBJ2-2|.|TRBV29-1
CSGTGPNTGELFF
>TRBJ2-3|.|TRBV5-4
CASSLERGTDTQYF
>TRBJ1-6|.|TRBV10-3
CAISGGQGGSPLHF
>TRBJ2-5|.|TRBV7-2
CASSSHWTGQETQYF
>TRBJ2-1|once|TRBV6-1
CASSETFGGGYNEQFF
>TRBJ1-1|.|TRBV9
CALPVNTEAFF
>TRBJ2-5|.|TRBV10-2
CASSGRVIETQYF
>TRBJ1-1|.|TRBV18
CASVAGDGGTEAFF
>TRBJ2-2|.|TRBV29-1
CSVEGFDSSTGELFF
>TRBJ2-5|.|TRBV27
CASSLAGGRETQYF
>TRBJ2-2|.|TRBV7-6
CASSPGPAGGTGELFF
>TRBJ2-2|.|TRBV5-1
CASSLDSGGARTGELFF
>TRBJ2-5|.|TRBV2
CATRQGAETQYF
>TRBJ1-6|.|TRBV10-1
CASSESTPGCHNSPLHF
>TRBJ1-1|.|TRBV6-1
CASSEEWGTEASF
>TRBJ2-5|.|TRBV18
CASSELRVGGTRETQYF
>TRBJ2-1|.|TRBV19
CASSMGQGAGEQFF
>TRBJ2-1|.|TRBV2
CASSELGLAGGYNEQFF
>TRBJ2-7|.|TRBV4-1
CASSLAGTGAYEQYF
>TRBJ2-1|.|TRBV7-9
CASSLGASGEQFF
>TRBJ2-7|.|TRBV4-1
CASSQVEDAYEQYF
>TRBJ2-5|.|TRBV11-2
CASSSPGGFGETQYF
>TRBJ2-1|.|TRBV7-2
CASTNRQGHEQFF
>TRBJ2-1|few|TRBV1
CTNRTSGDYNEQFF
>TRBJ2-3|.|TRBV5-1
CASSLMKGAGDTQYF
>TRBJ1-3|.|TRBV30
CAWNSGAGNTIYF
>TRBJ2-7|.|TRBV4-1
CASSQALPQGLQAYEQYF
>TRBJ2-5|.|TRBV30
CAWSKWARLEETQYF
>TRBJ2-5|.|TRBV5-6
CASSFYSTETQYF
>TRBJ2-7|.|TRBV2
CASSELKGPYEQYF
>TRBJ2-7|.|TRBV7-9
CASRSDSYEQYF
>TRBJ2-3|.|TRBV7-7
CASSQQGADTQYF
>TRBJ2-3|.|TRBV9
CASSPVSGVPDTQYF
>TRBJ2-7|.|TRBV7-9
CASSLGTGGTIREQYF
>TRBJ2-7|.|TRBV7-9
CASSPAETYEQYF
>TRBJ2-5|once|TRBV5-1
CASSLGLRTGGEETQYF
>TRBJ2-1|.|TRBV7-7
CASSSQRWSEQFF
>TRBJ2-7|.|TRBV27
CASRVIAGGEQYF
>TRBJ2-7|.|TRBV28
CASSPPGQSYEQYF
>TRBJ1-5|.|TRBV4-3
CASSQDSGRYSNQPQHF
>TRBJ2-7|.|TRBV5-1
CASSLAWDRGFYEQYF
>TRBJ2-3|.|TRBV5-6
CASSLGSGFRDTQYF
>TRBJ1-5|.|TRBV6-1
CASTWDRDQPQHF
>TRBJ2-7|.|TRBV28
CASSSTGGSGYEQYF